Following are 32 T cell receptor beta chains from one sample sequenced in a study of shared clonotypes between healthy human individuals. Some clones are missing from TCRdb's copy, which holds only in-frame ones; the method was immunoSEQ multiplex PCR. The profile shows about 2.3 million clones, approximately 95% of them singletons. The sample was naive CD4+ T cells from PBMCs. Subset reported: CD45RA+ positively selected. All receptors derive from a man between 18 and 35 years old in good health. Some clones in this sample may be carry-over from other donors' samples.

A single count supports this clone. V is TRBV18 and J is TRBJ2-6; D might be TRBD1 or TRBD2, each matching 6 bases. V lost 3 bases to trimming and J lost 2 bases, with 17 bases between them. The germline CDR1 and CDR2 sequences are KGHSH and LQKENI. The CDR3 has 18 amino acids. The CDR3 region is CASSPGGPLSAGANVLTF. For the CDR3, the DNA is TGTGCCAGCTCACCGGGGGGCCCTCTGTCAGCTGGGGCCAACGTCCTGACTTTC.

The chain links TRBV11-3 to TRBJ2-2; 14 bases match TRBD2. This CDR3 region has 15 residues. Germline CDR1 reads SGHNT; CDR2 reads YENEEA. Trimming removed 5 bases from V and 6 bases from J; junction bases left unmatched: 2. The CDR3 nucleotides are TGTGCCAGCAGCCCGGGACTAGCGGGAGCCGGGGAGCTGTTTTTT. Translated, it gives CASSPGLAGAGELFF.

The J gene is TRBJ2-1, the V gene TRBV7-2; TRBD2 agrees at 10 bases. Germline trimming cut 1 base from V and 8 bases from J; bases unmatched to any gene: 8. The CDR3 totals 16 residues. The germline V gene encodes CDR1 SGHTA and CDR2 FQGNSA. The CDR3 bases are TGTGCCAGCAGCTTAGGGGCTAGCGGGAGTTTTCATGAGCAGTTCTTC. Translated, it gives CASSLGASGSFHEQFF.

With respect to this clone: Other DNA variants within this sample encode the same CDR3. The chain is built from TRBV5-1 and TRBJ2-3, with D perhaps matching TRBD2 (6 bases). The V and J ends lost 5 bases and 5 bases respectively, with 18 bases between them. The CDR3 sequence is 15 residues long. The germline gives CDR1 SGHRS, CDR2 YFSETQ. CDR3: CASRGLAAGGDTQYF. The DNA of the CDR3 is TGCGCCAGCAGGGGGTTAGCGGCCGGGGGAGATACGCAGTATTTT.

The V gene is TRBV29-1, the J gene TRBJ2-1, with D uncertain. CDR3 length: 14 residues. V was shortened by 8 bases and J by 4 bases, with 18 bases between the two germline ends. Germline CDR1 reads SQVTM; CDR2 reads ANQGSEA. Here the CDR3 DNA reads TGCAGCTCTCTAGGCAGACTCTCTTACAATGAGCAGTTCTTC. As protein: CSSLGRLSYNEQFF.

The chain recombines TRBV4-1 with TRBJ1-2; TRBD1 might be the D (5 bases). V lost 0 bases and J 4 bases, leaving 9 bases between the germline ends. The CDR3 runs 14 residues. Germline values: CDR1 MGHRA, CDR2 YSYEKL. The CDR3 coding sequence is TGCGCCAGCAGCCAAGAGGGGCATAGCTATGGCTACACCTTC. This encodes CASSQEGHSYGYTF.

The chain is built from TRBV9 and TRBJ2-3; D remains ambiguous. This CDR3 has 12 amino acids. Germline V gene data show CDR1 as SGDLS and CDR2 as YYNGEE. V was cut by 4 bases and J by 6 bases, with 9 bases left in between. The CDR3 DNA sequence: TGTGCCAGCAGCCAACGTCCGGATACGCAGTATTTT. Translation: CASSQRPDTQYF.

The CDR3 spells CASFGAYEQYF. For the CDR3, the DNA is TGTGCCAGTTTCGGGGCCTACGAGCAGTACTTC. V usage is TRBV6-1 and J usage is TRBJ2-7, with D perhaps TRBD2 (5 bases). Trimming pared 9 bases from V and 2 bases from J, leaving 8 bases between. Looked up from germline, CDR1 is MNHNS and CDR2 is SASEGT. CDR3 length equals 11 residues.

The chain recombines TRBV7-3 with TRBJ2-7, with 13 positions matching TRBD2. The CDR3 extends over 15 amino acids. Trimming cost V 5 bases and J 2 bases; bases outside gene matches: 3. Germline CDR1 reads SGHTA; CDR2 reads FQGTGA. CDR3 in amino acids: CASSVLAGGTYEQYF. The CDR3 DNA sequence: TGTGCCAGCAGCGTACTAGCGGGAGGGACCTACGAGCAGTACTTC. The full variable domain, its missing parts supplied by reference TRBV7-3 and TRBJ2-7, is GAGVSQTPSNKVTEKGKYVELRCDPISGHTALYWYRQSLGQGPEFLIYFQGTGAADDSGLPNDRFFAVRPEGSVSTLKIQRTERGDSAVYLCASSVLAGGTYEQYFGPGTRLTVT.

This chain connects TRBV5-1 to TRBJ2-7; D not certain. V was pared by 0 bases and J by 6 bases, with 13 bases between. Germline lookup yields CDR1 SGHRS and CDR2 YFSETQ. This CDR3 is 14 amino acids long. CDR3 region: CASSLATGEREQYF. CDR3 in DNA: TGCGCCAGCAGCTTGGCTACTGGCGAGCGCGAGCAGTACTTC.

The rearrangement joins TRBV12-2 to TRBJ2-7; no check of the table's D call, TRBD1, against the DNA was made. TRBV12-2 is reported as a pseudogene. The CDR3 covers 18 residues. The CDR3 spells CARPEGASRAPPSYEQYF. CDR3 nucleotides: TGTGCAAGGCCCGAGGGGGCTAGCAGGGCACCTCCTTCCTACGAGCAGTACTTC.

The chain is built from TRBV5-4 and TRBJ2-7, with no clear D. The V end lost 4 bases, the J end lost 5 bases, and 22 bases lay between the germline ends. CDR1 and CDR2 from the germline V gene are SGHNT and YYREEE (reference sequence). This CDR3 is built from 16 residues. The CDR3 sequence: CASSPTPDGVWDEQYF. The CDR3, as DNA: TGTGCCAGCAGCCCCACCCCGGATGGTGTTTGGGACGAGCAGTACTTC.

The rearrangement joins TRBV10-3 to TRBJ2-3; 9 nucleotides agree with TRBD2. Trimming at V came to 10 bases and at J to 6 bases, leaving 11 bases not matched to a gene. This CDR3 is built from 14 residues. The germline CDR1 and CDR2 sequences are ENHRY and SYGVKD. CDR3 in amino acids: CATTFSGSSDTQYF. The DNA for the CDR3 is TGTGCCACCACCTTTAGCGGGAGTTCGGATACGCAGTATTTT.

The chain is built from TRBV5-5 and TRBJ2-5; no definite D call. V was trimmed by 2 bases and J by 2 bases, leaving 4 bases between them. Germline V gene lookup returns CDR1 SGHKS and CDR2 YYEKEE (reference sequence). This CDR3 has 12 residues. The CDR3, as DNA: TGTGCCAGCAGCTTATGGCAAGAGACCCAGTACTTC. It encodes CASSLWQETQYF. Filled out from reference TRBV5-5 and TRBJ2-5, the complete variable domain reads DAGVTQSPTHLIKTRGQQVTLRCSPISGHKSVSWYQQVLGQGPQFIFQYYEKEERGRGNFPDRFSARQFPNYSSELNVNALLLGDSALYLCASSLWQETQYFGPGTRLLVL.

The rearrangement uses TRBV15 and TRBJ2-5, with D tentatively TRBD1 or TRBD2 (5 bases each). The CDR3 extends over 14 amino acids. V was cut by 6 bases and J by 4 bases, with 15 bases left in between. Germline CDR1 reads LNHNV; CDR2 reads YYDKDF (reference sequence). CDR3 sequence (DNA): TGTGCCACCAGGGATCAGGGACCGGGAGAGACCCAGTACTTC. Protein product: CATRDQGPGETQYF.

This clone came up once. The V gene is TRBV7-9, the J gene TRBJ1-2; the D gene is possibly TRBD1 (5 bases). CDR1 and CDR2 (germline): SEHNR, FQNEAQ (reference sequence). The CDR3 is 16 amino acids. The germline V and J ends were trimmed by 5 bases and 6 bases, with 22 bases remaining between them. The CDR3 nucleotides are TGTGCCAGCAGCGTAGAGCGGGGGATGAAGTTTGATGGCTACACCTTC. Residues: CASSVERGMKFDGYTF.

This rearrangement joins TRBV6-5 to TRBJ2-7, with 8 bases identical to TRBD2. J gave up 2 bases and V 9 bases, and 12 bases lay outside the gene matches. The length of the CDR3 is 15 residues. Germline values: CDR1 MNHEY, CDR2 SVGAGI. The DNA for the CDR3 is TGTGCCAGTCTAGGGATAGCGGGGAGCGCCTACGAGCAGTACTTC. This translates into CASLGIAGSAYEQYF.

This sequence joins TRBV4-2 and TRBJ1-2; D not resolved. The ends were cut back, 4 bases at V and 6 bases at J, with 6 bases in the middle. Germline V CDR1 and CDR2: LGHNA, YNFKEQ. The CDR3 is made up of 11 amino acids. CDR3 sequence: CASSLSHGYTF. CDR3 nucleotide sequence: TGTGCCAGCAGCCTAAGTCATGGCTACACCTTC.

This chain links TRBV6-6 with TRBJ2-7; 13 bases match TRBD2. The CDR3 runs 15 residues. Per germline, CDR1 MNHNY and CDR2 SVGAGI (reference sequence). Trimming at V came to 2 bases and at J to 5 bases, leaving 3 bases not matched to a gene. CDR3 coding DNA: TGTGCCAGCAGTTACGTTACTAGCGGGAGGGACGAGCAGTACTTC. Translation: CASSYVTSGRDEQYF.

The chain couples TRBV2 to TRBJ1-2; 7 positions agree with TRBD1. Trimming removed 6 bases from V and 3 bases from J; junction bases left unmatched: 10. Per the germline V gene, CDR1 is SNHLY and CDR2 is FYNNEI. The CDR3 runs to 15 residues. CDR3 amino acids: CASRIDRVRDYGYTF. CDR3 DNA sequence: TGTGCCAGCAGGATTGACAGGGTTAGGGACTATGGCTACACCTTC.

Regarding this clone: At one end the junction does not follow the germline gene, possibly because of a read error. The chain joins TRBV6-1 to TRBJ2-2, with TRBD2 matching 7 bases. The length of the CDR3 is 15 residues. Germline lookup yields CDR1 MNHNS and CDR2 SASEGT. CDR3 amino acids: CASREAGPNTGELFF. The CDR3 DNA reads as TGTGCCAGCAGGGAAGCGGGACCGAACACCGGGGAGCTGTTTTTT.

This chain connects TRBV7-2 to TRBJ2-1; 8 bases are shared with TRBD2. V lost 2 bases and J lost 7; bases outside the gene matches: 7. Germline V CDR1 and CDR2: SGHTA, FQGNSA. This CDR3 has 15 amino acids. This CDR3 is CASSLIWVAGNEQFF. The CDR3 DNA follows: TGTGCCAGCAGCTTAATTTGGGTAGCGGGAAATGAGCAGTTCTTC.

The J gene is TRBJ2-7, the V gene TRBV7-8; 9 bases fit TRBD2. This CDR3 contains 15 residues. V was clipped by 2 bases and J by 3 bases; unmatched bases: 5. Germline lookup yields CDR1 SGHVS and CDR2 FQNEAQ. For the CDR3, the DNA is TGTGCCAGCAGCTTACCGGGACTAGCTCTCTACGAGCAGTACTTC. Translation: CASSLPGLALYEQYF. The full variable domain, completed using reference TRBV7-8 and TRBJ2-7, is GAGVSQSPRYKVAKRGQDVALRCDPISGHVSLFWYQQALGQGPEFLTYFQNEAQLDKSGLPSDRFFAERPEGSVSTLKIQRTQQEDSAVYLCASSLPGLALYEQYFGPGTRLTVT.

J is TRBJ2-7 and V is TRBV28; 8 nucleotides agree with TRBD2. CDR1 is MDHEN, CDR2 SYDVKM, per germline. Unmatched junction bases numbered 2, after V lost 6 bases and J lost 4 bases. The CDR3 consists of 12 residues. CDR3 loop: CASRAGVYEQYF. The CDR3 DNA sequence: TGTGCCAGCAGAGCGGGAGTTTACGAGCAGTACTTC.

The rearrangement links TRBV18 to TRBJ2-7; D assignment may be TRBD1 or TRBD2 (5 bases each). V was pared by 2 bases and J by 7 bases, with 21 bases between. The CDR3 is 16 amino acids. CDR1 and CDR2 (germline): KGHSH, LQKENI. As DNA, the CDR3 is TGTGCCAGCTCACCAGGATCCCCGGGACCTTTGGGAGAGCAGTACTTC. As protein: CASSPGSPGPLGEQYF.

The rearrangement links TRBV7-9 to TRBJ1-1; TRBD1 matches at 8 bases. The CDR3 is made up of 14 amino acids. Trimming took 6 bases from V and 0 from J; bases not matched to a gene: 3. Germline values: CDR1 SEHNR, CDR2 FQNEAQ (reference sequence). The CDR3 DNA reads TGTGCCAGCAGAGGGACAGGCATGAACACTGAAGCTTTCTTT. Translating it yields CASRGTGMNTEAFF.

Comments on this clone: The sample carries other DNA sequences with the same CDR3. V and J are TRBV30 and TRBJ1-1; 7 bases match TRBD1. The V segment lost 3 bases and the J segment 1 base; nucleotides outside the gene matches: 2. CDR1 is GTSNPN and CDR2 is SVGIG in the germline V gene (reference sequence). The CDR3 loop spans 13 amino acids. The CDR3 sequence is CAWRQGRNTEAFF. The CDR3 nucleotides read TGTGCCTGGAGACAGGGGAGGAACACTGAAGCTTTCTTT.

The chain combines TRBV21-1 with TRBJ2-1; TRBD2 is the table's D call and was not checked against the DNA. TRBV21-1 is given as a pseudogene. The CDR3 length is 14 residues. The CDR3 region has the DNA TGTGCCAGCAGCAAGGGGGACTCGTACAATGAGCAGTTCTTC. This gives the protein CASSKGDSYNEQFF.

The rearrangement uses TRBV14 and TRBJ2-5, with D possibly called TRBD1 or TRBD2 (6 bases each). Germline assignment: CDR1 SGHDN and CDR2 FVKESK. Trimming left V 4 bases short and J 9 bases short, with 18 bases between. The CDR3 has 14 residues. The DNA of the CDR3 is TGTGCCAGCAGCCCTAGGAGGGGGAGCTCGCCCCAGTACTTC. Encoded protein: CASSPRRGSSPQYF.

The chain couples TRBV6-5 to TRBJ2-7; 11 bases align to TRBD2. CDR3 length: 14 residues. Germline V gene data show CDR1 as MNHEY and CDR2 as SVGAGI. The V and J ends lost 6 bases and 2 bases, in that order; junction bases with no gene match: 3. DNA of the CDR3: TGTGCCAGCAGGGGGACTAGCGGAACCTACGAGCAGTACTTC. It encodes CASRGTSGTYEQYF.

This chain links TRBV6-1 with TRBJ2-7; TRBD1 matches at 9 bases. This CDR3 has 17 residues. V shed 0 bases and J 9 bases; nucleotides not matched to a gene: 15. Germline V lookup: CDR1 MNHNS, CDR2 SASEGT. The CDR3 DNA reads TGTGCCAGCAGTGAAGCCTCCGGGACAGGGTTTCTTCGGGGGCAGTACTTC. This encodes CASSEASGTGFLRGQYF.

The chain recombines TRBV7-9 with TRBJ1-2; 8 bases match TRBD1. With V trimmed by 5 bases and J by 2 bases, 7 bases remained unmatched. There are 15 residues in the CDR3. Germline V gene sequence: CDR1 SEHNR, CDR2 FQNEAQ (reference sequence). The CDR3 DNA sequence: TGTGCCAGCAGCGCATGGAGACAGGGGAACTATGGCTACACCTTC. Its protein is CASSAWRQGNYGYTF.